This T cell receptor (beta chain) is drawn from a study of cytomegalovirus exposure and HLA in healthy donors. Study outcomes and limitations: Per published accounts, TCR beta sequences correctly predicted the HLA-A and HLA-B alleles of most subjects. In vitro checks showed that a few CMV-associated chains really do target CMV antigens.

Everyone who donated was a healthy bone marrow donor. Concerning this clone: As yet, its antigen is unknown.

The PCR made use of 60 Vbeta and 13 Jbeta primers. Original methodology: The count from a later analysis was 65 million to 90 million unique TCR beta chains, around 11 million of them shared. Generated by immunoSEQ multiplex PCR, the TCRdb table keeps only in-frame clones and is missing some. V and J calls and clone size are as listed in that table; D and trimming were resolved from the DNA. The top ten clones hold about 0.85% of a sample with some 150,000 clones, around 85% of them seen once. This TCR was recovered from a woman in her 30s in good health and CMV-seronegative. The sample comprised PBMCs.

The CDR3, as DNA: TGTGCCAGTAGTATCCCCGCTCCACTCAATCAGCCCCAGCATTTT. Translated, it gives CASSIPAPLNQPQHF. The chain recombines TRBV19 with TRBJ1-5; D unclear. With 3 bases removed from V and 3 bases from J, the gap between germline ends came to 12 bases. The CDR3 sequence is 15 residues long. CDR1 and CDR2 (germline): LNHDA, SQIVND (reference sequence).